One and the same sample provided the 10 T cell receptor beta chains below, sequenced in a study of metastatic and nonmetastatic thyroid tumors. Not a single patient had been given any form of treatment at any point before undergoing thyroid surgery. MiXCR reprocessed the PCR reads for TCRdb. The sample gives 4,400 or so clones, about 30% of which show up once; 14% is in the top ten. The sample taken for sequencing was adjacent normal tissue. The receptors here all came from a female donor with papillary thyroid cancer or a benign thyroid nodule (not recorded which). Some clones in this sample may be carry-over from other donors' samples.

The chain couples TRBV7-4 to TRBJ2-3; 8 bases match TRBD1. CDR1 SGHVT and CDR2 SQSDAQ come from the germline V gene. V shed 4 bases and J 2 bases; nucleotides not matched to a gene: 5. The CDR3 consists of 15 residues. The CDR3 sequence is CASSSTGVPTDTQYF. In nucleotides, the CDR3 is TGTGCCAGCAGCTCGACAGGGGTACCCACAGATACGCAGTATTTT.

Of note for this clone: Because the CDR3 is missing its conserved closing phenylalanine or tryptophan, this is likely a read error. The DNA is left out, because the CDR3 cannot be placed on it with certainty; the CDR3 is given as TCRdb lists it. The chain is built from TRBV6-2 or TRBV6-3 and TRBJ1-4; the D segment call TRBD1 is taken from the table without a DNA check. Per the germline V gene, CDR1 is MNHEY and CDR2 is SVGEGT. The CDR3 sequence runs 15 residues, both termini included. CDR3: CASSYSGQVNEKLLN.

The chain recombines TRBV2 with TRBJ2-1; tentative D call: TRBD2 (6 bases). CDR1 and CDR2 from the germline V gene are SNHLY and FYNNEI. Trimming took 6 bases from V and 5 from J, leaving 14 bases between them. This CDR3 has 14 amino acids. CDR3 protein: CASRAWDSHNEQFF. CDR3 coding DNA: TGTGCCAGCAGAGCCTGGGACTCGCACAATGAGCAGTTCTTC.

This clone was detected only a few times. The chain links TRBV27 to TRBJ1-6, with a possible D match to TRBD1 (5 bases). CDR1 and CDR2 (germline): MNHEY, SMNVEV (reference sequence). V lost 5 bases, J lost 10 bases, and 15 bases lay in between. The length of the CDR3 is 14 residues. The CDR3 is CASSSRVGKSPLHF. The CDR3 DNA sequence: TGTGCCAGCAGTAGCAGGGTGGGAAAGTCACCCCTCCACTTT.

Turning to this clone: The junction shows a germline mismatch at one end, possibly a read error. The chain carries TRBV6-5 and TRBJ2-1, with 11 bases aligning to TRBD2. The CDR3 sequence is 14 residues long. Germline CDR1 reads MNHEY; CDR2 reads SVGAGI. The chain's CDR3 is CSSISTGLAEKKFF. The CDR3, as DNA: TGTTCCAGCATTTCTACGGGACTAGCGGAGAAGAAGTTCTTC.

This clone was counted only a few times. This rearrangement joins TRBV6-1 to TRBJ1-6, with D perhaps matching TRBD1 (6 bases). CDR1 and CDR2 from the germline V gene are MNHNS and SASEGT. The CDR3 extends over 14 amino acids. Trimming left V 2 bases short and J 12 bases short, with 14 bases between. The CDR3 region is CASSERGTSQPLHF. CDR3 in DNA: TGTGCCAGCAGTGAAAGGGGGACCTCTCAACCCCTCCACTTT.

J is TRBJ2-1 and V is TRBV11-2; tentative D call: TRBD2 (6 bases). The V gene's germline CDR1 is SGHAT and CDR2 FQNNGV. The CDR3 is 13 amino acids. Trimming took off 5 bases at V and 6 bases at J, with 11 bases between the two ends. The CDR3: CASSVRLVNEQFF. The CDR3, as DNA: TGTGCCAGCAGCGTAAGACTAGTCAATGAGCAGTTCTTC. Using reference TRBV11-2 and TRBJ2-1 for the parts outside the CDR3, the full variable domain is EAGVAQSPRYKIIEKRQSVAFWCNPISGHATLYWYQQILGQGPKLLIQFQNNGVVDDSQLPKDRFSAERLKGVDSTLKIQPAKLEDSAVYLCASSVRLVNEQFFGPGTRLTVL.

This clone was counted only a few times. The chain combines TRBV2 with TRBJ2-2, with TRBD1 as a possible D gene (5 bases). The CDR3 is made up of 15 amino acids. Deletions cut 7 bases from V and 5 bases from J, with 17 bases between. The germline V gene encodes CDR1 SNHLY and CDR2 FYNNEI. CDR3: CASTAGLPGTGELFF. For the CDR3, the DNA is TGTGCCAGCACTGCAGGTCTCCCAGGGACCGGGGAGCTGTTTTTT.

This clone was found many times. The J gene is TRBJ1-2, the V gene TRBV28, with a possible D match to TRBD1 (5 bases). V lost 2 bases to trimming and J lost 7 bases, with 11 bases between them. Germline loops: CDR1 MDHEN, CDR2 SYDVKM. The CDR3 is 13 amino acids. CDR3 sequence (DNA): TGTGCCAGCAGTTTAGGGGGGGGGGGTGGCTACACCTTC. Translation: CASSLGGGGGYTF.

CDR3 in amino acids: CASGGIAGGDNEQFF. CDR3 DNA: TGTGCCAGCGGGGGAATAGCGGGAGGGGACAATGAGCAGTTCTTC. This chain connects TRBV3-1 to TRBJ2-1, with 11 bases fitting TRBD2. J lost 5 bases, V lost 8 bases, and 8 bases had no gene match. CDR1 and CDR2 (germline): LGHDT, YNNKEL (reference sequence). This CDR3 has 15 residues.